The sequence of this T cell receptor beta chain was determined in a study of blood T cell repertoires in COVID-19. The wider study: Acute and convalescent COVID-19 samples came from the United States, Italy and Spain. T cells, B-cell-depleted T cells, or PBMCs supplied cDNA or gDNA.

In this sample, this clone turned up a few times. In the original processing: By means of reference gene primer amplification, nucleated cell counts were estimated. Generated by immunoSEQ multiplex PCR, the TCRdb table keeps only in-frame clones and is missing some. The DNA gave D and trimming, while V, J and clone size come from that table. The sample yields fewer than 130,000 clones, roughly two thirds seen once. There are 13 residues in the CDR3. From germline, CDR1 is GTSNPN and CDR2 SVGIG (reference sequence). Trimming at V came to 1 base and at J to 4 bases, leaving 0 bases not matched to a gene.

The clonotype comes from an elderly man with acute or convalescent COVID-19. V usage is TRBV30 and J usage is TRBJ2-5, with 10 positions matching TRBD1. Sequencing used peripheral blood. Here the CDR3 DNA reads TGTGCCTGGAGTGGGGACAGGGGAGAGACCCAGTACTTC. Its protein product is CAWSGDRGETQYF.